What follows are 29 T cell receptor beta chains derived from one specimen sequenced in a study of vaccination and CD4 T cells after COVID-19. Cultured CD4+ T-cell DNA underwent Oncomine TCR Beta short-read sequencing. MiXCR was run by TCRdb on the PCR reads, yielding one entry per CDR3 protein. The sample has 12,000 or so distinct CDR3 sequences; approximately 54% are singletons. The antigens for these receptors are not known. Treatment defined: approximately 11-day PBMC culture with coronavirus spike peptide pools or control peptides (ViraFEST assay). Here the sequenced sample was cultured CD4+ T cells from blood, taken after SARS-CoV-2 vaccination. Every receptor here comes from a human donor with COVID-19.

This clonotype was picked up one time. This rearrangement joins TRBV20-1 to TRBJ2-7; D uncertain. V shed 1 base and J shed 3 bases, with 10 bases lying between them. This CDR3 is 13 amino acids long. In germline, CDR1 is DFQATT, CDR2 SNEGSKA (reference sequence). The CDR3 DNA sequence: TGCAGTGCTAGAGCGAGGAGAGACTACGAGCAGTACTTC. Translating it yields CSARARRDYEQYF.

The chain recombines TRBV7-2 with TRBJ1-3; no definite D call. The CDR3 loop spans 15 amino acids. Germline assignment: CDR1 SGHTA and CDR2 FQGNSA. V lost 4 bases and J 2 bases, leaving 12 bases between the germline ends. The chain's CDR3 is CASSSQRSPGNTIYF. In DNA, the CDR3 is TGTGCCAGCAGCTCCCAGAGATCCCCTGGAAACACCATATATTTT.

The chain links TRBV2 to TRBJ1-5; D gene unclear. Looked up from germline, CDR1 is SNHLY and CDR2 is FYNNEI. This CDR3 is built from 14 residues. The V end lost 4 bases, the J end lost 0 bases, and 7 bases lay between the germline ends. CDR3 loop: CASSVRTSNQPQHF. Written as DNA, the CDR3 is TGTGCCAGCAGTGTCAGGACTAGCAATCAGCCCCAGCATTTT.

This sequence joins TRBV2 and TRBJ2-5; 8 bases align to TRBD2. CDR3 length: 13 residues. Germline CDR1 is SNHLY and CDR2 is FYNNEI. The V gene end was trimmed by 8 bases and the J gene end by 2 bases; junction bases not matched to a gene: 4. The CDR3 protein is CASSAGGQETQYF. Here the CDR3 DNA reads TGTGCCAGCTCGGCGGGGGGACAAGAGACCCAGTACTTC.

This rearrangement joins TRBV20-1 to TRBJ1-3, with D possibly being TRBD1 (6 bases). The CDR3 totals 15 residues. Trimming took 6 bases from V and 0 from J, leaving 15 bases between them. Germline values: CDR1 DFQATT, CDR2 SNEGSKA (reference sequence). This chain's CDR3 is CSALGHSSSGNTIYF. CDR3 in DNA: TGCAGTGCCCTGGGACACTCGTCCTCTGGAAACACCATATATTTT.

The chain carries TRBV7-9 and TRBJ1-1, with D perhaps TRBD1 (5 bases). The CDR3 totals 14 residues. The germline CDR1 and CDR2 sequences are SEHNR and FQNEAQ (reference sequence). V was cut by 5 bases and J by 1 base, with 11 bases left in between. Written as DNA, the CDR3 is TGTGCCAGCAGCCCGCTCAGGGAGAACACTGAAGCTTTCTTT. Amino acids: CASSPLRENTEAFF.

This clonotype was found a few times. The rearrangement links TRBV30 to TRBJ1-5; D is perhaps TRBD1 (6 bases). The germline V and J ends were trimmed by 5 bases and 4 bases, with 9 bases remaining between them. The CDR3 sequence is 12 residues long. Germline CDR1 reads GTSNPN; CDR2 reads SVGIG (reference sequence). CDR3 protein: CAWGGGNQPQHF. The DNA for the CDR3 is TGTGCCTGGGGAGGGGGGAATCAGCCCCAGCATTTT. The whole variable domain, filled in from reference TRBV30 and TRBJ1-5, reads SQTIHQWPATLVQPVGSPLSLECTVEGTSNPNLYWYRQAAGRGLQLLFYSVGIGQISSEVPQNLSASRPQDRQFILSSKKLLLSDSGFYLCAWGGGNQPQHFGDGTRLSIL.

The V call is TRBV2, the J call TRBJ2-5; D gene uncertain. V lost 1 base and J lost 4, with 7 bases in between. Germline CDR1 and CDR2: SNHLY and FYNNEI. This CDR3 has 13 residues. CDR3 coding DNA: TGTGCCAGCAGTGAAGGTCCAAGAGAGACCCAGTACTTC. Encoded protein: CASSEGPRETQYF.

This clonotype was counted a few times. This sequence joins TRBV30 and TRBJ1-2; 9 positions match TRBD1. CDR3 length: 14 residues. The J segment lost 4 bases and the V segment lost 2 bases, leaving 5 bases of the junction unmatched. Germline loops: CDR1 GTSNPN, CDR2 SVGIG (reference sequence). The CDR3 DNA follows: TGTGCCTGGAGTATTCTGACAGGGGGCTATGGCTACACCTTC. Translation gives CAWSILTGGYGYTF.

This clonotype was counted a few times. The chain carries TRBV20-1 and TRBJ1-1; 9 bases fit TRBD1. After removal of 3 bases from V and 1 base from J, the junction contained 6 bases not matched to a gene. This CDR3 is 15 amino acids long. The germline CDR1 and CDR2 sequences are DFQATT and SNEGSKA (reference sequence). Written as DNA, the CDR3 is TGCAGTGCTAGGGGGGACAGGGCCTCGAACACTGAAGCTTTCTTT. Translating it yields CSARGDRASNTEAFF.

This chain joins TRBV4-1 and TRBJ2-3, with TRBD2 matching 7 bases. CDR3 length equals 16 residues. Germline V CDR1 and CDR2: MGHRA, YSYEKL. V dropped 4 bases and J dropped 2; count of bases not matched to a gene: 9. CDR3 protein: CASSPGTTGLTDTQYF. DNA for the CDR3: TGCGCCAGCAGCCCCGGGACTACCGGCCTCACAGATACGCAGTATTTT.

The chain joins TRBV19 to TRBJ1-6, with D maybe TRBD1 (5 bases). The V end lost 6 bases, the J end lost 10 bases, and 13 bases lay between the germline ends. Germline V gene data show CDR1 as LNHDA and CDR2 as SQIVND (reference sequence). This CDR3 has 13 amino acids. The CDR3 here is CASRSGATSPLHF. The CDR3 nucleotides read TGTGCCAGTAGGTCCGGGGCCACATCACCCCTCCACTTT.

The V gene is TRBV11-2, the J gene TRBJ1-2; no clear D. This CDR3 spans 12 amino acids. The V end lost 2 bases, the J end lost 5 bases, and 6 bases lay between the germline ends. Germline V lookup: CDR1 SGHAT, CDR2 FQNNGV. The CDR3 protein is CASSLSAYGYTF. The CDR3 nucleotides read TGTGCCAGCAGCTTATCAGCTTATGGCTACACCTTC.

This rearrangement joins TRBV20-1 to TRBJ2-5; 10 nucleotides agree with TRBD2. The CDR3 length is 15 residues. Germline V CDR1 and CDR2: DFQATT, SNEGSKA (reference sequence). Germline trimming cut 5 bases from V and 3 bases from J; bases unmatched to any gene: 9. CDR3 coding DNA: TGCAGTGCTCAAGGGGAGCGGGGGGGGGAAGAGACCCAGTACTTC. Residues: CSAQGERGGEETQYF.

This sequence joins TRBV27 and TRBJ1-2; D perhaps matches TRBD1 (5 bases). Trimming removed 6 bases from V and 5 bases from J, with 16 bases in between. Germline values: CDR1 MNHEY, CDR2 SMNVEV (reference sequence). The CDR3 is 14 amino acids. CDR3 amino acids: CASSSNPGGYGYTF. The DNA for the CDR3 is TGTGCCAGCAGCTCCAACCCCGGGGGATATGGCTACACCTTC.

The V gene is TRBV2, the J gene TRBJ2-7, with 8 positions matching TRBD2. The ends lost 8 bases at V and 6 bases at J; junction bases unmatched: 3. There are 11 residues in the CDR3. Germline V CDR1 and CDR2: SNHLY, FYNNEI. Here the CDR3 DNA reads TGTGCCAGCCAGCGGGGGCGCGAGCAGTACTTC. Its protein is CASQRGREQYF.

In this sample, this clonotype turned up a few times. This rearrangement joins TRBV20-1 to TRBJ1-2; D is perhaps TRBD1 (5 bases). Germline V lookup: CDR1 DFQATT, CDR2 SNEGSKA (reference sequence). This CDR3 has 13 residues. Between the trimmed V and J ends, which lost 5 bases and 8 bases, there was a span of 18 bases. The CDR3 loop reads CSASDRLYGGYTF. CDR3 bases: TGCAGTGCTTCTGACAGACTCTATGGCGGCTACACCTTC.

The chain joins TRBV19 to TRBJ2-5; 9 bases match TRBD2. V lost 2 bases to trimming and J lost 7 bases; unmatched junction nucleotides: 14. This CDR3 is built from 17 residues. Germline V gene sequence: CDR1 LNHDA, CDR2 SQIVND (reference sequence). The CDR3 DNA reads TGTGCCAGTAGTATAACGGTCTTGGCGGGGGGGCAGGGGACCCAGTACTTC. Protein: CASSITVLAGGQGTQYF. The variable domain in full, with the rest retrieved from reference TRBV19 and TRBJ2-5, is DGGITQSPKYLFRKEGQNVTLSCEQNLNHDAMYWYRQDPGQGLRLIYYSQIVNDFQKGDIAEGYSVSREKKESFPLTVTSAQKNPTAFYLCASSITVLAGGQGTQYFGPGTRLLVL.

The gene calls are TRBV6-1 and TRBJ1-2; 11 bases match TRBD1. With V trimmed by 3 bases and J by 8 bases, 2 bases remained unmatched. The length of the CDR3 is 13 residues. Germline V gene data show CDR1 as MNHNS and CDR2 as SASEGT. For the CDR3, the DNA is TGTGCCAGCAGTGAGGACAGGGGGCAGGGCTACACCTTC. Its protein product is CASSEDRGQGYTF.

The V call is TRBV7-2, the J call TRBJ1-3, with unresolved D. V was clipped by 2 bases and J by 2 bases, with 16 bases between them. The CDR3 loop spans 17 amino acids. The germline V gene has CDR1 SGHTA and CDR2 FQGNSA. In DNA form, the CDR3 reads TGTGCCAGCAGCTTATTATCCCCTCAAGCGCCTGGAAACACCATATATTTT. It yields the protein CASSLLSPQAPGNTIYF.

V gene TRBV10-3 combines with J gene TRBJ2-5; 13 nucleotides line up with TRBD2. Germline CDR1 reads ENHRY; CDR2 reads SYGVKD. The V segment lost 5 bases and the J segment 5 bases; nucleotides outside the gene matches: 2. This CDR3 contains 14 residues. This CDR3 reads CAISPGLAGETQYF. Written as DNA, the CDR3 is TGTGCCATCAGTCCGGGACTAGCGGGGGAGACCCAGTACTTC.

This chain uses TRBV20-1 with TRBJ2-2, with a weak D call TRBD1 (7 bases). The ends were cut back, 5 bases at V and 5 bases at J, with 15 bases in the middle. Germline values: CDR1 DFQATT, CDR2 SNEGSKA (reference sequence). The CDR3 covers 14 residues. The CDR3: CSARTIRGTGELFF. The CDR3 DNA follows: TGCAGTGCTCGGACTATCAGGGGGACCGGGGAGCTGTTTTTT.

The chain carries TRBV7-6 and TRBJ1-3; unclear D gene. Trimming took 5 bases from V and 0 from J, leaving 11 bases between them. This CDR3 is 15 amino acids long. Looked up from germline, CDR1 is SGHVS and CDR2 is FNYEAQ. The CDR3 reads CASSPGLGSGNTIYF. CDR3 DNA: TGTGCCAGCAGCCCCGGACTGGGCTCTGGAAACACCATATATTTT.

This clonotype was counted a few times. The gene calls are TRBV5-4 and TRBJ1-2, with 10 bases fitting TRBD1. The germline V gene encodes CDR1 SGHNT and CDR2 YYREEE (reference sequence). The CDR3 spans 14 residues. Trimming removed 1 base from V and 8 bases from J; junction bases left unmatched: 5. Written as DNA, the CDR3 is TGTGCCAGCAGCTTGAGGGACAGGGGAGGCGGCTACACCTTC. It is translated as CASSLRDRGGGYTF.

The chain couples TRBV20-1 to TRBJ2-3; TRBD2 agrees at 10 bases. V lost 3 bases, J lost 1 base, and 4 bases stayed unmatched. Looked up from germline, CDR1 is DFQATT and CDR2 is SNEGSKA (reference sequence). The CDR3 runs 15 residues. The CDR3 here is CSASGLAGGTDTQYF. CDR3 in DNA: TGCAGTGCTAGTGGGCTAGCGGGGGGCACAGATACGCAGTATTTT.

A few counts support this clonotype. V usage is TRBV6-1 and J usage is TRBJ1-2, with 7 positions matching TRBD1. The germline CDR1 and CDR2 sequences are MNHNS and SASEGT. The CDR3 spans 17 residues. With V trimmed by 6 bases and J by 4 bases, 17 bases remained unmatched. The CDR3 DNA reads as TGTGCCAGCAGCCCCATTCTCCGGGACAGTGCTCTCTATGGCTACACCTTC. Translating it yields CASSPILRDSALYGYTF.

The genes are TRBV27 and TRBJ2-5; no clear D gene. Germline CDR1 reads MNHEY; CDR2 reads SMNVEV (reference sequence). V gave up 7 bases and J gave up 1 base, with 16 bases separating them. The CDR3 runs to 15 residues. The CDR3, as DNA: TGTGCCAGCACCCGAACCTACAGCCGCCAAGAGACCCAGTACTTC. This encodes CASTRTYSRQETQYF.

The gene calls are TRBV19 and TRBJ2-7; no reliable D call. Germline lookup yields CDR1 LNHDA and CDR2 SQIVND (reference sequence). V was cut by 2 bases and J by 6 bases, with 2 bases left in between. The CDR3 length is 10 residues. CDR3 DNA sequence: TGTGCCAGTAGTATACGCGAGCAGTACTTC. Translation: CASSIREQYF.

This clonotype has more than one count but fewer than ten. The V and J genes are TRBV10-1 and TRBJ2-7; 11 bases agree with TRBD1. The V gene end was trimmed by 2 bases and the J gene end by 4 bases; junction bases not matched to a gene: 7. Germline assignment: CDR1 WNHNN and CDR2 SYGVQD (reference sequence). The CDR3 covers 16 residues. CDR3 DNA: TGCGCCAGCAGTGAGGGACAGGGGGCAGTCGGGTACGAGCAGTACTTC. Protein: CASSEGQGAVGYEQYF.